This T cell receptor beta chain was recorded in a study of PD-L1 blockade in urothelial cancer. Study at large: Patients previously received 0 to 3 chemotherapy regimens. The analyses of blood took place 3 weeks (second dose) and 6 weeks after treatment start.

Germline CDR1 is SGHRS and CDR2 is YFSETQ. The CDR3 runs 17 residues. V lost 0 bases to trimming and J lost 6 bases; unmatched junction nucleotides: 10. Measured with immunoSEQ multiplex PCR; TCRdb has only the in-frame clones, and not every one. Altogether just under 40,000 clones are present, around nine tenths being singletons, with the ten largest covering around 2%. Locally advanced or metastatic urothelial carcinoma affected the patients. Between 1 and 8 samples per patient were obtained, pretreatment and on-treatment. The TCR sequence derives from a man aged 55 to 70 with urothelial cancer. The source material was PBMCs, sampled around atezolizumab (anti-PD-L1) treatment. The chain is built from TRBV5-1 and TRBJ2-3, with 10 bases fitting TRBD2. CDR3 DNA: TGCGCCAGCAGCTTGGGGCCGCTAGCGGGGGCGGGGGATACGCAGTATTTT. It codes for CASSLGPLAGAGDTQYF. Using reference TRBV5-1 and TRBJ2-3 for the parts outside the CDR3, the full variable domain is KAGVTQTPRYLIKTRGQQVTLSCSPISGHRSVSWYQQTPGQGLQFLFEYFSETQRNKGNFPGRFSGRQFSNSRSEMNVSTLELGDSALYLCASSLGPLAGAGDTQYFGPGTRLTVL.